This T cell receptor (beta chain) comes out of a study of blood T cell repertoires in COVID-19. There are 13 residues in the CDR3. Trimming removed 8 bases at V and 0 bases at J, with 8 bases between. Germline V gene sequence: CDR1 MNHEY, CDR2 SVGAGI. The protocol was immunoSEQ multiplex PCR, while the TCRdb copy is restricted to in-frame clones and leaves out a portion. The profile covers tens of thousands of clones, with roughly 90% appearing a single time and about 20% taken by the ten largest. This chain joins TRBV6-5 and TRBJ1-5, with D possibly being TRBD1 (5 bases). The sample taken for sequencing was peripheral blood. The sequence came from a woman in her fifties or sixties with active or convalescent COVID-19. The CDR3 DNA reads TGTGCCAGCGGAGGGGATAGCAATCAGCCCCAGCATTTT. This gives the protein CASGGDSNQPQHF.